Described below is a single T cell receptor beta chain sequence and its context. Germline V gives CDR1 GTSNPN, CDR2 SVGIG (reference sequence). The CDR3 sequence is 16 residues long. The ends were cut back, 0 bases at V and 2 bases at J, with 16 bases in the middle. Profiled with immunoSEQ multiplex PCR; TCRdb holds only in-frame clones, not every one. The table lists some 110,000 clones, 92% of them singletons. These data belong to a study of T cell changes during pregnancy in multiple sclerosis. Sequencing was performed on peripheral blood, taken in the third trimester of pregnancy. The V gene is TRBV30, the J gene TRBJ2-5, with a weak D call TRBD2 (7 bases). The receptor was derived from a female donor with multiple sclerosis, enrolled in a pregnancy study. The CDR3 DNA sequence: TGTGCCTGGAGTGTGAGGGGGGGCGTCTTACAAGAGACCCAGTACTTC. Translated, it gives CAWSVRGGVLQETQYF.